The rows below give T cell receptor beta chains drawn from one sample of a study of Graves' ophthalmopathy and Graves' hyperthyroidism. One entry per CDR3 protein, called by TCRdb with MiXCR from the multiplex PCR reads. This repertoire shows hundreds of thousands of distinct CDR3 sequences, roughly 39% found once; its top ten account for over 2.5%. The sequencing sample was made of peripheral blood. These receptors were taken from an adult man with Graves' ophthalmopathy. The CDR3 runs from the conserved cysteine through the conserved F or W. The D gene is left open where the match is weak. Clone size is stated in some rows and not others, as once, few, many or a class when expanded.

>once|TRBJ2-2|.|TRBV10-3
TGTGCCATCAGTGGGGCACCGAGCACCGGGGAGCTGTTTTTT
CAISGAPSTGELFF
>many|TRBJ2-7|.|TRBV10-3
TGTGCCTCCACCGGCGCGGCCCTCTCCTACGAGCAGTACTTC
CASTGAALSYEQYF
>.|TRBJ2-7|.|TRBV19
TGTGCCAGCAGCCAAGAGGGTACAGGGAAATACGAGCAGTACTTC
CASSQEGTGKYEQYF
>.|TRBJ1-6|.|TRBV6-1
TGTGCCAGCAGTGAAGGTTGGGCATCCTATAATTCACCCCTCCACTTT
CASSEGWASYNSPLHF
>many|TRBJ2-5|.|TRBV20-1
TGCAGTGCTGGAGCTGCTAGAGGGGACGAGACCCAGTACTTC
CSAGAARGDETQYF
>.|TRBJ2-2|.|TRBV5-1
TGTGCCAGCAGCTTATATTCAGGAGGGTTGAACACCGGGGAGCTGTTTTTT
CASSLYSGGLNTGELFF
>.|TRBJ2-2|TRBD1|TRBV7-3
TGTGCCAGCAGCTTAAGGCCCAGGGGGCCAACGAACACCGGGGAGCTGTTTTTT
CASSLRPRGPTNTGELFF
>many|TRBJ1-1|.|TRBV25-1
TGTGCCAGCAGTGAATGGAGGGACACTGAAGCTTTCTTT
CASSEWRDTEAFF
>few|TRBJ2-7|.|TRBV5-1
TGCGCCAGCAAATTTGGGGTCGGCAGGACCTACGAGCAGTACTTC
CASKFGVGRTYEQYF
>.|TRBJ2-5|TRBD2|TRBV19
TGTGCCAGTAGATCCAGCGGGAGCGGGGAGGCCCAGTACTTC
CASRSSGSGEAQYF
>.|TRBJ2-7|TRBD2|TRBV7-9
TGTGCCAGCAGCTTCTCCAGCGGGAGGGCCAGTGAGCAGTACTTC
CASSFSSGRASEQYF
>.|TRBJ1-2|TRBD1|TRBV20-1
TGCAGTGCTAGAGATCTATCGGGACAGGGGGAAGAAGGCTATGGCTACACCTTC
CSARDLSGQGEEGYGYTF
>few|TRBJ2-7|.|TRBV18
TGTGCCAGCTCACCATCAGAAGGGGACGGCTACGAGCAGTACTTC
CASSPSEGDGYEQYF
>few|TRBJ2-6|.|TRBV6-6
TGTGCCAGCAGTTCCCACCTCATGGGGTCGTCCAACGTCCTGACTTTC
CASSSHLMGSSNVLTF
>.|TRBJ1-1|.|TRBV25-1
TGTGCCAGCGTTGGGGAGAGGAACACTGAAGCTTTCTTT
CASVGERNTEAFF
>.|TRBJ2-2|.|TRBV6-5
TGTGCCAGCAACCCGCCATCGGGCACCGGGGAGCTGTTTTTT
CASNPPSGTGELFF
>many|TRBJ1-6|.|TRBV11-1
TGTGCCAGCAGCTCCGGACGGAGACACTCTAATTCACCCCTCCACTTT
CASSSGRRHSNSPLHF
>many|TRBJ2-5|.|TRBV15
TGTGCCACCAGCAGAGGGGGTCTTAGTAAAGAGACCCAGTACTTC
CATSRGGLSKETQYF
>.|TRBJ2-2|.|TRBV7-2
TGTGCCAGCAGCCCTGATGTGGGGGACAAAGGGGAGCTGTTTTTT
CASSPDVGDKGELFF
>.|TRBJ1-2|.|TRBV29-1
TGCAGCGCCGCCGCTGGGGTCTATGGCTACACCTTC
CSAAAGVYGYTF
>.|TRBJ1-2|TRBD1|TRBV2
TGTGCCAGCAGTGATCGGACAGGGCCCCATGGCTACACCTTC
CASSDRTGPHGYTF
>.|TRBJ1-1|TRBD1|TRBV29-1
TGCAGCGTTTCGGGACAGGGGAGCGGTGAAGCTTTCTTT
CSVSGQGSGEAFF
>.|TRBJ2-7|.|TRBV13
TGTGCCAGCAGCTATCAGGTGAGCTCCTACGAGCAGTACTTC
CASSYQVSSYEQYF
>many|TRBJ2-7|.|TRBV29-1
TGCAGCGTTGAGGGAGGTTACGGGGGCTACGAGCAGTACTTC
CSVEGGYGGYEQYF
>many|TRBJ2-6|.|TRBV10-3
TGTGCCATCAGTGAGGGGATGGTGAGCTCTGGGGCCAACGTCCTGACTTTC
CAISEGMVSSGANVLTF
>.|TRBJ2-2|.|TRBV29-1
TGCAGCGTTGAAGGAGTGTGTGGAACCGGGGAGCTGTTTTTT
CSVEGVCGTGELFF
>.|TRBJ1-5|.|TRBV10-3
TGTGCCATCAGTGAGTCGGTCCAGCATTTT
CAISESVQHF
>.|TRBJ2-2|.|TRBV27
TGTGCCAGTAAGCACAGGACGAACACCGGGGAGCTGTTTTTT
CASKHRTNTGELFF
>.|TRBJ1-1|.|TRBV29-1
TGCAGCGTAGAACGCAGGAAGACCATGAACACTGAAGCTTTCTTT
CSVERRKTMNTEAFF
>many|TRBJ2-5|TRBD2|TRBV9
TGTGCCAGCAGCGTATCGCGGGGGTTAGAGACCCAGTACTTC
CASSVSRGLETQYF
>.|TRBJ1-2|.|TRBV25-1
TGTACCAGCAGTGCTAGCCACCCTAGGGGAAACTATGGCTACACCTTC
CTSSASHPRGNYGYTF
>.|TRBJ1-1|.|TRBV2
TGTGCCAGCAGTATCAGAGGGGTGTCGATTAACACTGAAGCTTTCTTT
CASSIRGVSINTEAFF
>.|TRBJ2-6|TRBD1|TRBV2
TGTGCCAGCAGTGGTAGACAGGGGGCTGGGGCCAACGTCCTGACTTTC
CASSGRQGAGANVLTF
>.|TRBJ2-2|.|TRBV11-3
TGTGCCAGCACGTCGTCTACAGGGAGGGCTACCGGGGAGCTGTTTTTT
CASTSSTGRATGELFF
>.|TRBJ2-7|TRBD1|TRBV2
TGTGCCAGCAGTGACCCACAGGGGCTCGGGTACGAGCGGTACTTC
CASSDPQGLGYERYF
>.|TRBJ2-2|.|TRBV7-4
TGTGCCAGCAGCTTAGCGTTTTGTGCCACCAGTGATTTCTTGAACACCGGGGAGCTGTTTTTT
CASSLAFCATSDFLNTGELFF
>.|TRBJ1-2|.|TRBV29-1
TGCAGTCAGGCCCATTCGGGCTACACCTTC
CSQAHSGYTF
>many|TRBJ1-2|TRBD1|TRBV20-1
TGCAGTGCTAGATACGGGACAGGGAACTATGGCTACACCTTC
CSARYGTGNYGYTF
>many|TRBJ2-5|TRBD1|TRBV20-1
TGCAGTGCTAGGAAGACAGGGGTCCAGGAGACCCAGTACTTC
CSARKTGVQETQYF
>.|TRBJ2-2|.|TRBV12-3/TRBV12-4
TGTGCCAGCAGGGACCCCACAGGGGAGCTGTTTTTT
CASRDPTGELFF
>few|TRBJ1-1|TRBD1|TRBV12-3/TRBV12-4
TGTGCCAGCAGTCTAACAGGGGTTATCACTGAAGCTTTCTTT
CASSLTGVITEAFF
>.|TRBJ2-5|.|TRBV12-3/TRBV12-4
TGTGCCAGCAGTTTTAAGGGGGAGACCCAGTACTTC
CASSFKGETQYF